The 25 T cell receptor beta chains presented below share a single source sample, sequenced in a study of blood T cell repertoires in COVID-19. Here immunoSEQ multiplex PCR was the method, and the copy in TCRdb shows in-frame clones only, minus some. The data show about 210,000 clones, 84% seen once. The sequencing input was peripheral blood. The receptors were gathered from a woman between 50 and 59 years old with active or convalescent COVID-19.

The rearrangement uses TRBV5-4 and TRBJ2-5, with TRBD2 matching 9 bases. The V segment lost 5 bases and the J segment 7 bases; nucleotides outside the gene matches: 15. The CDR3 has 16 amino acids. Germline CDR1 and CDR2: SGHNT and YYREEE (reference sequence). As DNA, the CDR3 is TGTGCCAGCAGGAAAGAAGTAGCGGGGGATGCGGGGACCCAGTACTTC. Amino acid sequence: CASRKEVAGDAGTQYF.

Here the CDR3 reads CASSRGLAGHTGELFF. CDR3 bases: TGTGCCAGCAGCCGGGGACTAGCGGGTCACACCGGGGAGCTGTTTTTT. The chain uses TRBV2 and TRBJ2-2; 12 bases agree with TRBD2. V shed 6 bases, J shed 3 bases, and the junction held 5 bases outside the gene matches. In germline, CDR1 is SNHLY, CDR2 FYNNEI. This CDR3 is 16 amino acids long.

V and J are TRBV19 and TRBJ1-5; TRBD1 aligns across 8 bases. Germline V gives CDR1 LNHDA, CDR2 SQIVND (reference sequence). This CDR3 has 15 residues. V dropped 5 bases and J dropped 3; count of bases not matched to a gene: 6. The CDR3, as DNA: TGTGCCAGTAGTCCGGGACAGGTACCCAATCAGCCCCAGCATTTT. Translating it yields CASSPGQVPNQPQHF.

The rearrangement links TRBV2 to TRBJ1-5, with 7 positions matching TRBD1. The CDR3 has 16 residues. V dropped 6 bases and J dropped 5; count of bases not matched to a gene: 13. Germline V gene data show CDR1 as SNHLY and CDR2 as FYNNEI. In nucleotides, the CDR3 is TGTGCCAGCAGCCCTTTCGGAGACAGGGAGGATCAGCCCCAGCATTTT. This translates into CASSPFGDREDQPQHF.

The chain has TRBV28 and TRBJ2-7; no clear D. Germline V gene lookup returns CDR1 MDHEN and CDR2 SYDVKM. Trimming took off 3 bases at V and 0 bases at J, with 3 bases between the two ends. This CDR3 is built from 12 residues. CDR3 protein: CASSFNSYEQYF. The CDR3 DNA follows: TGTGCCAGCAGTTTCAACTCCTACGAGCAGTACTTC. The full variable domain, with the rest looked up from reference TRBV28 and TRBJ2-7, is DVKVTQSSRYLVKRTGEKVFLECVQDMDHENMFWYRQDPGLGLRLIYFSYDVKMKEKGDIPEGYSVSREKKERFSLILESASTNQTSMYLCASSFNSYEQYFGPGTRLTVT.

In its sample, this clone was seen once. The chain combines TRBV27 with TRBJ1-2; 7 nucleotides match TRBD1. The V gene's germline CDR1 is MNHEY and CDR2 SMNVEV (reference sequence). J lost 4 bases, V lost 5 bases, and 16 bases had no gene match. The CDR3 extends over 17 amino acids. The DNA for the CDR3 is TGTGCCAGCAGTCTTACGAGACAGGGAAATGTCGGCTATGGCTACACCTTC. Translating it yields CASSLTRQGNVGYGYTF.

V and J are TRBV5-1 and TRBJ2-7; 16 nucleotides align to TRBD2. The CDR3 is 16 amino acids. Per the germline V gene, CDR1 is SGHRS and CDR2 is YFSETQ. The V gene end was trimmed by 3 bases and the J gene end by 5 bases; junction bases not matched to a gene: 5. This chain's CDR3 is CASSSGLAGGPDEQYF. In DNA form, the CDR3 reads TGCGCCAGCAGCTCGGGACTAGCGGGAGGGCCGGACGAGCAGTACTTC.

The chain combines TRBV6-1 with TRBJ2-7; 7 positions agree with TRBD1. After removal of 6 bases from V and 0 bases from J, the junction contained 8 bases not matched to a gene. This CDR3 is 15 amino acids long. Looked up from germline, CDR1 is MNHNS and CDR2 is SASEGT. The DNA of the CDR3 is TGTGCCAGCAGCCTGACAGGGTCTCCCTCCTACGAGCAGTACTTC. Amino acids: CASSLTGSPSYEQYF.

The CDR3 loop reads CASSDAQGRNSPLHF. CDR3 DNA sequence: TGCGCCAGCAGCGACGCACAGGGGAGGAATTCACCCCTCCACTTT. The V call is TRBV5-1, the J call TRBJ1-6, with TRBD1 matching over 7 bases. V shed 4 bases, J shed 7 bases, and the junction held 8 bases outside the gene matches. The germline CDR1 and CDR2 sequences are SGHRS and YFSETQ. The CDR3 is 15 amino acids.

V usage is TRBV27 and J usage is TRBJ1-3, with TRBD1 matching 7 bases. Germline CDR1 MNHEY, CDR2 SMNVEV (reference sequence). The V gene end was trimmed by 4 bases and the J gene end by 0 bases; junction bases not matched to a gene: 9. This CDR3 region has 17 residues. In DNA, the CDR3 is TGTGCCAGCAGTTCCTGGGGGGACAGACTCTCTGGAAACACCATATATTTT. Translating gives CASSSWGDRLSGNTIYF.

This clone was counted a single time. The genes are TRBV5-1 and TRBJ2-3, with 8 bases identical to TRBD2. The CDR3 loop spans 16 amino acids. Trimming cost V 1 base and J 1 base; bases outside gene matches: 5. The V gene's germline CDR1 is SGHRS and CDR2 YFSETQ. CDR3 sequence: CASSLPRGGGTDTQYF. The CDR3, as DNA: TGCGCCAGCAGCTTGCCCCGGGGGGGCGGCACAGATACGCAGTATTTT.

The chain links TRBV5-1 to TRBJ2-7, with TRBD1 as a possible D gene (6 bases). Trimming took off 3 bases at V and 3 bases at J, with 13 bases between the two ends. The CDR3 is 14 residues long. The germline V gene encodes CDR1 SGHRS and CDR2 YFSETQ. CDR3 residues: CASSSQGPLYEQYF. The DNA for the CDR3 is TGCGCCAGCAGCTCACAGGGTCCCCTCTACGAGCAGTACTTC.

V usage is TRBV28 and J usage is TRBJ2-7; D is perhaps TRBD2 (6 bases). V was shortened by 5 bases and J by 6 bases, with 20 bases between the two germline ends. Germline V CDR1 and CDR2: MDHEN, SYDVKM. The CDR3 extends over 15 amino acids. Written as DNA, the CDR3 is TGTGCCAGCAGTCCACTGGCTAGCGTGGTGGGCGAGCAGTACTTC. Its translation: CASSPLASVVGEQYF.

This clone appeared a few times. The chain recombines TRBV12-3 or TRBV12-4 with TRBJ1-1, with 9 bases lining up with TRBD1. V lost 1 base to trimming and J lost 9 bases; unmatched junction nucleotides: 3. This CDR3 comprises 13 residues. The CDR3 DNA follows: TGTGCCAGCAGTTTAGGGACAGGGGCACAAGCTTTCTTT. As protein: CASSLGTGAQAFF.

The chain employs TRBV24-1 and TRBJ1-2, with D perhaps TRBD1 (5 bases). Germline CDR1 KGHDR, CDR2 SFDVKD. CDR3 length: 17 amino acids. V lost 4 bases, J lost 5 bases, and 22 bases lay in between. CDR3 sequence (DNA): TGTGCCACCAGTGACCCTCGACAGTTCGGCGAAACTTATGGCTACACCTTC. Translated, it gives CATSDPRQFGETYGYTF.

This clone was counted a few times. This chain uses TRBV4-1 with TRBJ1-1, with TRBD1 matching over 9 bases. Trimming removed 3 bases from V and 0 bases from J; junction bases left unmatched: 2. CDR3 length: 15 amino acids. Germline V CDR1 and CDR2: MGHRA, YSYEKL. The CDR3 DNA is TGCGCCAGCAGCCAGGGACAGGGAATGAACACTGAAGCTTTCTTT. It translates to CASSQGQGMNTEAFF.

The gene calls are TRBV7-9 and TRBJ2-3; 8 positions match TRBD1. Germline-derived CDR1 and CDR2 are SEHNR and FQNEAQ (reference sequence). The V and J ends lost 1 base and 5 bases, in that order; junction bases with no gene match: 11. The CDR3 runs 17 residues. The CDR3 reads CASSLDGRGRGKDTQYF. In nucleotides, the CDR3 is TGTGCCAGCAGCTTAGACGGCAGGGGGCGCGGGAAAGATACGCAGTATTTT. Full variable domain (missing parts from reference TRBV7-9 and TRBJ2-3): DTGVSQNPRHKITKRGQNVTFRCDPISEHNRLYWYRQTLGQGPEFLTYFQNEAQLEKSRLLSDRFSAERPKGSFSTLEIQRTEQGDSAMYLCASSLDGRGRGKDTQYFGPGTRLTVL.

Only a few counts were recorded for this clone. This chain links TRBV6-5 with TRBJ2-7; 9 positions match TRBD2. This CDR3 contains 15 residues. Unmatched junction bases numbered 3, after V lost 0 bases and J lost 3 bases. Germline CDR1 and CDR2: MNHEY and SVGAGI. CDR3 in DNA: TGTGCCAGCAGTTACTCGACTAGCGGCCTCTACGAGCAGTACTTC. Encoded protein: CASSYSTSGLYEQYF.

In nucleotides, the CDR3 is TGTGCCAGCAGTCGGACAGGGCGAGGCAATCAGCCCCAGCATTTT. This sequence encodes CASSRTGRGNQPQHF. V gene TRBV6-5 combines with J gene TRBJ1-5; TRBD1 matches at 8 bases. V was pared by 5 bases and J by 2 bases, with 5 bases of the junction left unmatched. This CDR3 spans 15 amino acids. Germline loops: CDR1 MNHEY, CDR2 SVGAGI.

The chain combines TRBV5-1 with TRBJ1-5; no firm D call. The V and J ends lost 0 bases and 6 bases respectively, with 7 bases between them. Germline lookup yields CDR1 SGHRS and CDR2 YFSETQ. The CDR3 is 13 amino acids. CDR3 nucleotides: TGCGCCAGCAGCTTGGCGGTCGGTCAGCCCCAGCATTTT. This encodes CASSLAVGQPQHF.

This chain links TRBV6-1 with TRBJ1-2; D is uncertain. This CDR3 region has 17 residues. Deletions cut 3 bases from V and 4 bases from J, with 21 bases between. Germline V gene sequence: CDR1 MNHNS, CDR2 SASEGT. The CDR3 sequence: CASSDENSGGLGYGYTF. In DNA form, the CDR3 reads TGTGCCAGCAGTGATGAGAACTCAGGAGGGCTTGGCTATGGCTACACCTTC.

This clone was counted a few times. The chain recombines TRBV14 with TRBJ1-2, with 9 bases matching TRBD1. The V gene end was trimmed by 3 bases and the J gene end by 2 bases; junction bases not matched to a gene: 7. Germline assignment: CDR1 SGHDN and CDR2 FVKESK. CDR3 length: 16 residues. For the CDR3, the DNA is TGTGCCAGCAGCCAGAATCAAGGACAGGGGAACTATGGCTACACCTTC. Protein sequence: CASSQNQGQGNYGYTF.

V usage is TRBV19 and J usage is TRBJ1-1; 8 bases align to TRBD1. Losses at the gene ends were 6 bases for V and 10 bases for J; bases not matched to a gene: 7. The CDR3 extends over 12 amino acids. Germline CDR1 LNHDA, CDR2 SQIVND (reference sequence). The DNA of the CDR3 is TGTGCCAGTAGGGACAGGGACGGCGCAGCTTTCTTT. Its translation is CASRDRDGAAFF.

The chain links TRBV14 to TRBJ1-2, with a weak D call TRBD1 (5 bases). V lost 1 base and J lost 8, with 14 bases in between. This CDR3 spans 14 amino acids. Germline CDR1 reads SGHDN; CDR2 reads FVKESK. This chain's CDR3 is CASSQGQGSIGYTF. Written as DNA, the CDR3 is TGTGCCAGCAGCCAAGGGCAGGGCTCTATAGGCTACACCTTC. The entire variable domain, with the rest obtained from reference TRBV14 and TRBJ1-2, is as follows: EAGVTQFPSHSVIEKGQTVTLRCDPISGHDNLYWYRRVMGKEIKFLLHFVKESKQDESGMPNNRFLAERTGGTYSTLKVQPAELEDSGVYFCASSQGQGSIGYTFGSGTRLTVV.

Regarding this clone: The identical CDR3 is also encoded by other nucleotide sequences in the sample. In DNA form, the CDR3 reads TGTGCCAGCAGCCCAGGGGGTGAGACCCAGTACTTC. Protein: CASSPGGETQYF. The rearrangement joins TRBV3-1 (or the pseudogene TRBV3-2) to TRBJ2-5; TRBD1 matches 7 bases. The CDR3 consists of 12 residues. V was clipped by 4 bases and J by 5 bases; unmatched bases: 1. Germline V gene lookup returns CDR1 LGHDT and CDR2 YNNKEL (reference sequence).